A selection of T cell receptor beta chains follows, all from one sample in a study of molecular identifiers for immune sequencing clone quantification. TCRdb recomputed calls from the PCR reads with MiXCR, one row per CDR3 protein. Altogether 75,000 to 100,000 distinct CDR3 sequences are present, around 20% being singletons, with the ten largest covering 0.85%. Sequenced: naive CD8+ T cells from blood, with Jurkat cell RNA spiked in. These receptor sequences come from a human donor in good health. Some libraries in this study had Jurkat cell RNA spiked in. Both conserved end residues are part of each CDR3. The order of the fields is V gene, J gene, CDR3 protein.

V: TRBV19; J: TRBJ1-4; CDR3: CASSATTGGNEKLFF
V: TRBV3-1; J: TRBJ2-5; CDR3: CASSQDAREVETQYF
V: TRBV5-6; J: TRBJ2-7; CDR3: CASSAGTTGYEQYF
V: TRBV5-4; J: TRBJ2-3; CDR3: CASSEGSDTQYF
V: TRBV29-1; J: TRBJ2-1; CDR3: CSVEDGQGISYNEQFF
V: TRBV19; J: TRBJ1-1; CDR3: CASSIDLGITEAFF
V: TRBV11-2; J: TRBJ1-2; CDR3: CASSQQGADYGYTF
V: TRBV20-1; J: TRBJ2-7; CDR3: CSARAGNTYEQYF
V: TRBV19; J: TRBJ1-5; CDR3: CADDLGLNQPQHF
V: TRBV11-1; J: TRBJ2-4; CDR3: CASSLGQLAKNIQYF
V: TRBV5-1; J: TRBJ2-3; CDR3: CASSFRGSSTDTQYF
V: TRBV28; J: TRBJ2-1; CDR3: CASSLMGGRTYNEQFF
V: TRBV7-9; J: TRBJ2-1; CDR3: CASSPWTDNEQFF
V: TRBV6-5; J: TRBJ2-7; CDR3: CASSYSMAYEQYF
V: TRBV6-5; J: TRBJ2-7; CDR3: CASSYSGDRYEQYF
V: TRBV7-9; J: TRBJ2-2; CDR3: CASSSGTGTGTGELFF
V: TRBV27; J: TRBJ2-3; CDR3: CASSPILQSGTQYF